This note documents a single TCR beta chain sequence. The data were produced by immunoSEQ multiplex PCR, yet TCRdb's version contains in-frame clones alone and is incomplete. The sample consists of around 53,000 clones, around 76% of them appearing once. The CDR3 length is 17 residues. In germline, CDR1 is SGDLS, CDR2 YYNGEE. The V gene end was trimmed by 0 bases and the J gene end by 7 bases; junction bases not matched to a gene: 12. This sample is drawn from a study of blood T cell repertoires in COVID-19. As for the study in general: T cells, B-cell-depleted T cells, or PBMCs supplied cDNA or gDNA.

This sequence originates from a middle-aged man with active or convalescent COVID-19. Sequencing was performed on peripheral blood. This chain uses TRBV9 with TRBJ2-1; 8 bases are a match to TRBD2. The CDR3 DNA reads TGTGCCAGCAGCGTAGGGGCTGGGGGACTAGTGAAAAATGAGCAGTTCTTC. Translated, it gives CASSVGAGGLVKNEQFF.